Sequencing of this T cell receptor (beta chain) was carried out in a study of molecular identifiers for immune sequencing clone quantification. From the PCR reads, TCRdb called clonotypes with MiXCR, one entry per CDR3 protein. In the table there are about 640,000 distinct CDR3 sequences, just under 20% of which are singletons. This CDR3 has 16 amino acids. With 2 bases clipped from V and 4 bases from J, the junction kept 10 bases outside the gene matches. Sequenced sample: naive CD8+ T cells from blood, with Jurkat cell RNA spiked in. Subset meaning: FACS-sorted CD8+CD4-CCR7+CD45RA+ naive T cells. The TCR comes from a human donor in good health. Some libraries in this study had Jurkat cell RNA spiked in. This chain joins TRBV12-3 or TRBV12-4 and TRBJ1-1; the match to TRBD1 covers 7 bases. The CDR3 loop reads CASSLSAGGASTEAFF. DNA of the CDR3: TGTGCCAGCAGTTTATCTGCAGGGGGAGCGAGCACTGAAGCTTTCTTT.